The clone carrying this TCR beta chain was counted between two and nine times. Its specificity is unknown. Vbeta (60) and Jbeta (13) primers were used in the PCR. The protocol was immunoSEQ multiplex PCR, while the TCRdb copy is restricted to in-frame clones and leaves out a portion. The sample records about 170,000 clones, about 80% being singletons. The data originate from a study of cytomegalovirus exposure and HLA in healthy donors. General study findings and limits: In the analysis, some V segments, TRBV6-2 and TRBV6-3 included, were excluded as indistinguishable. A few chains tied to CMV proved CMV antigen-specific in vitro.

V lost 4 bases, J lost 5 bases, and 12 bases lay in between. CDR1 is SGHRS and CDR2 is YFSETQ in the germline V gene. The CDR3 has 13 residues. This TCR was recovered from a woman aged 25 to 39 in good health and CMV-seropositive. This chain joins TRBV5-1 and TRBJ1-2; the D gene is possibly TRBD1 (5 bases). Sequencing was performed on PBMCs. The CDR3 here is CASSPQGPYGYTF. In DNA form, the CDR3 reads TGCGCCAGCAGCCCGCAGGGTCCTTATGGCTACACCTTC.